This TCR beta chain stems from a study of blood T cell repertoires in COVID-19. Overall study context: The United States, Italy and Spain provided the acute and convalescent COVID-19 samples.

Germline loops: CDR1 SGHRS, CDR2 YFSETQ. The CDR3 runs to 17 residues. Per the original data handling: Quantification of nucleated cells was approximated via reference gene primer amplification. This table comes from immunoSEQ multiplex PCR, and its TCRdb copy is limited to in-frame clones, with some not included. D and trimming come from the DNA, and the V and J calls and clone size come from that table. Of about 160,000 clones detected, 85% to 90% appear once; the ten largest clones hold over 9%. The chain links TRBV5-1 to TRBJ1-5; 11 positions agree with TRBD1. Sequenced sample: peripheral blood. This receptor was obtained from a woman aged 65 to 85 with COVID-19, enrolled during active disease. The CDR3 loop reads CVRLGGQGDYSNQPQHF. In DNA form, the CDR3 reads TGCGTCCGCCTTGGGGGACAGGGGGATTATAGCAATCAGCCCCAGCATTTT.